This T cell receptor beta chain was documented in a study of blood T cell repertoires in COVID-19. Study background: Material from acute and convalescent COVID-19 was sourced from the United States, Italy and Spain. PBMCs, B-cell-depleted T cells, or T cells were the source of the cDNA or gDNA that made up the material.

Germline CDR1 SQVTM, CDR2 ANQGSEA. The ends lost 5 bases at V and 6 bases at J; junction bases unmatched: 9. The CDR3 spans 14 residues. In the study's own analysis: Amplified reference gene primers provided the basis for estimating nucleated cell counts. Some clones are missing from TCRdb's copy, which holds only in-frame ones; the method was immunoSEQ multiplex PCR. The DNA gave D and trimming, while V, J and clone size come from that table. The table has over 130,000 clones, approximately 88% seen once. The sequencing input was peripheral blood. This TCR came from a human donor in a cohort sampled during active COVID-19. The V call is TRBV29-1, the J call TRBJ2-7; 11 bases agree with TRBD1. CDR3 region: CSVSWTGGGSEQYF. CDR3 sequence (DNA): TGCAGCGTTTCTTGGACAGGGGGCGGTAGCGAGCAGTACTTC.